The entry below describes one TCR beta chain. Antigen specificity is unknown. The data originate from a study of PD-1 blockade in classical Hodgkin lymphoma. Study-level background: It was nivolumab at 3 mg/kg, given intravenously every 2 weeks, that patients received. Regarding the study as a whole: Before treatment, TCR diversity in newly diagnosed patients was reportedly lower than in healthy donors.

Relapses following autologous stem cell transplantation were seen in all patients, with brentuximab vedotin exposure varying. TCRdb's copy holds only in-frame clones and misses some; the assay was immunoSEQ multiplex PCR. The table records roughly 60,000 clones, around nine tenths of them present only once. The V end lost 3 bases, the J end lost 5 bases, and 10 bases lay between the germline ends. The germline V gene encodes CDR1 LNHNV and CDR2 YYDKDF (reference sequence). The CDR3 covers 13 residues. The specimen comprised peripheral blood mononuclear cells (PBMCs), sampled before the second cycle of nivolumab. The rearrangement uses TRBV15 and TRBJ2-5, with D tentatively TRBD1 (5 bases). This receptor was identified in a human donor with classical Hodgkin lymphoma. CDR3 sequence: CATSRGNRETQYF. CDR3 nucleotides: TGTGCCACCAGCAGGGGGAACAGGGAGACCCAGTACTTC.